This T cell receptor beta chain was sequenced in a study of T cell responses to AZD1222 COVID-19 vaccine. As for the study in general: Pooling was applied to second doses at about 4 or about 12 weeks.

On this clone: Antigen unknown.

Broader study findings: In a largely white British group with more females than males, clonal diversity was possibly underestimated. After the peak T cell response, and only then, were repertoires sampled.

Germline CDR1 and CDR2: MNHEY and SMNVEV (reference sequence). Trimming removed 8 bases from V and 7 bases from J; junction bases left unmatched: 16. The CDR3 covers 15 residues. Repertoires were generated with immunoSEQ multiplex PCR, while TCRdb's copy carries only in-frame clones and drops some. Seen here are approximately 180,000 clones, approximately 90% observed once, and the top ten hold 2.6%. The TCR was taken from an adult in good health. The source material was peripheral blood, sampled on day 0 of AZD1222 vaccination. The rearrangement links TRBV27 to TRBJ2-5; 7 bases match TRBD2. Written as DNA, the CDR3 is TGTGCCAGCGGAGTTTGGGGCGGGAGCGTTGGGACCCAGTACTTC. Translating it yields CASGVWGGSVGTQYF.